This T cell receptor beta chain appears in the sequencing data of a study of beta chain features in type 1 diabetes. Broader study findings: In all four CD4+ subsets, TCRB CDR3 length was significantly, moderately reduced in type 1 diabetes.

What was sequenced were expressed TCRB transcripts, since all of the isolated RNA had been reverse transcribed. Sequencing used immunoSEQ multiplex PCR; TCRdb keeps in-frame clones, though not all of them. Of about 30,000 clones detected, 56% appear once; the ten largest clones hold approximately 1.5%. This CDR3 has 13 amino acids. Trimming removed 3 bases at V and 1 base at J, with 6 bases between. The germline gives CDR1 KGHSH, CDR2 LQKENI. In its sample, this clone was seen once. Antigen unknown. This sample also contains other DNA sequences that code for the same CDR3. The rearrangement uses TRBV18 and TRBJ1-1; weak D call: TRBD1 (6 bases). The sequence was collected from a woman aged 18-29 years with type 1 diabetes. Sequencing was carried out using Tregs from blood. CDR3 nucleotide sequence: TGTGCCAGCTCACCGGGACAGAACACTGAAGCTTTCTTT. Translating gives CASSPGQNTEAFF.